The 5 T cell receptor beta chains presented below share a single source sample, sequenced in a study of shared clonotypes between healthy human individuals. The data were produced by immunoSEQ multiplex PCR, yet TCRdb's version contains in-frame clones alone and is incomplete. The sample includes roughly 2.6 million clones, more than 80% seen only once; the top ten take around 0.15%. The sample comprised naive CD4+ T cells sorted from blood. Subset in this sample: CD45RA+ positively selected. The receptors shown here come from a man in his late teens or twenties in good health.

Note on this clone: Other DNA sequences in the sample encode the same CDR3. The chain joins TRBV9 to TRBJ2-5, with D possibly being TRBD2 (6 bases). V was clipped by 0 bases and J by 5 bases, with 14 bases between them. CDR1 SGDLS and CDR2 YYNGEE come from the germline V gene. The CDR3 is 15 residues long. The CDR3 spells CASSVEAGGGETQYF. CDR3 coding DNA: TGTGCCAGCAGCGTAGAAGCCGGGGGTGGGGAGACCCAGTACTTC.

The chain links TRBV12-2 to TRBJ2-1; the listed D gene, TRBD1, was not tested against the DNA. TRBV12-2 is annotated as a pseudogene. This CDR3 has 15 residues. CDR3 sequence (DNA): TGTGCAAGCCCTGAGGGGGAGTACTCCTACAATGAGCAGTTCTTC. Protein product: CASPEGEYSYNEQFF.

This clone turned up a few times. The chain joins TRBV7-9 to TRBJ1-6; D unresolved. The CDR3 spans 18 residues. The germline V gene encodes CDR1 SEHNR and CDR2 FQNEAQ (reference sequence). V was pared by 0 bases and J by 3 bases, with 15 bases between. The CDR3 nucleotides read TGTGCCAGCAGCTTAGCCGCGACCGGGCGAAACTATAATTCACCCCTCCACTTT. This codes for CASSLAATGRNYNSPLHF.

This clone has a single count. CDR3 in DNA: TGTGCCAGTAGTATGGAGGTCAGGGGCTTCAATCAGCCCCAGCATTTT. Protein: CASSMEVRGFNQPQHF. The genes are TRBV19 and TRBJ1-5, with D possibly being TRBD1 (6 bases). This CDR3 is 16 amino acids long. Germline assignment: CDR1 LNHDA and CDR2 SQIVND (reference sequence). Trimming removed 3 bases at V and 3 bases at J, with 15 bases between.

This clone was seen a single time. CDR3 coding DNA: TGCGCCAGCAGCCAAGATTGGTCGGGAGCCTACAATGAGCAGTTCTTC. Translated, it gives CASSQDWSGAYNEQFF. The gene calls are TRBV4-1 and TRBJ2-1; possibly TRBD2 for D (6 bases). Germline-derived CDR1 and CDR2 are MGHRA and YSYEKL. The CDR3 runs to 16 residues. V was cut by 0 bases and J by 2 bases, with 11 bases left in between.